This note documents a single T cell receptor beta chain sequence. The data were obtained in a study of technical replicates of blood from several donors. Germline V gives CDR1 KGHSH, CDR2 LQKENI. Between the trimmed V and J ends, which lost 3 bases and 5 bases, there was a span of 7 bases. There are 12 residues in the CDR3. Assay: immunoSEQ multiplex PCR; the TCRdb copy retains only in-frame clones and omits some. The data contain around 90,000 clones, around 94% of them singletons. The origin of this receptor is a human donor in good health. Sequencing was carried out using T cells isolated from PBMCs. The J gene is TRBJ1-2, the V gene TRBV18; D remains unclear. The DNA of the CDR3 is TGTGCCAGCTCACCGAGGTCATATGGCTACACCTTC. Amino acid sequence: CASSPRSYGYTF.